The 30 T cell receptor beta chains given below trace back to one sample, sequenced in a study of regulatory T cells in long-lasting Graves disease. Time point denoted: newly diagnosed GD, antithyroid drugs for less than 3 months. Generation of the TCR library employed RNA extracted from PBMCs. Building of the TCR beta libraries involved iRepertoire HTBI primers and Arm-PCR of CDR3 regions. In TCRdb, the multiplex PCR reads were re-called with MiXCR into one record per CDR3 protein. Here the sample spans hundreds of thousands of distinct CDR3 sequences, about 13% being singletons. These data were also filed under a second study, of T cells in Graves' hyperthyroidism and ophthalmopathy.

Source: peripheral blood mononuclear cells (PBMCs), taken at new diagnosis, from a patient treated with antithyroid drugs. All receptors come from a man aged 30 to 45 with Graves disease.

With respect to this clonotype: With only one base between it and a far larger clone, this is likely a read error. The V gene is TRBV12-3 or TRBV12-4, the J gene TRBJ2-4; 9 bases agree with TRBD2. The J call may be wrong; the DNA end is better matched by TRBJ2-5. This CDR3 region has 15 residues. The CDR3 spells CASSLDSGSWETQYF. In DNA form, the CDR3 reads TGTGCCAGCAGTTTGGATAGCGGGAGCTGGGAGACCCAGTACTTC.

This sequence joins TRBV19 and TRBJ1-1; D possibly corresponds to TRBD1 (5 bases). The CDR3 length is 14 residues. CDR1 and CDR2 from the germline V gene are LNHDA and SQIVND (reference sequence). Deletions cut 3 bases from V and 4 bases from J, with 12 bases between. The CDR3 region has the DNA TGTGCCAGTAGTATCCAGTCCGGGGGCACTGAAGCTTTCTTT. Protein product: CASSIQSGGTEAFF.

With regard to this clonotype: Relative to the germline gene, one junction end is altered; a read error may explain this. The V gene is TRBV27, the J gene TRBJ1-4; TRBD1 might be the D (6 bases). Germline lookup yields CDR1 MNHEY and CDR2 SMNVEV (reference sequence). This CDR3 region has 15 residues. CDR3 in DNA: TGTGCCGGCAGTTGGAGGGGGATTTCTAATGAAAAACTGTTTTTT. As protein: CAGSWRGISNEKLFF.

This clonotype was found many times. The V and J genes are TRBV6-1 and TRBJ2-7; D ambiguous. V gave up 8 bases and J gave up 2 bases, with 13 bases separating them. The CDR3 is 13 amino acids. CDR1 is MNHNS and CDR2 is SASEGT in the germline V gene. Here the CDR3 reads CASRGLKAYEQYF. For the CDR3, the DNA is TGTGCCAGCCGTGGCCTCAAGGCCTACGAGCAGTACTTC.

This clonotype was seen only a few times. The chain carries TRBV6-5 and TRBJ2-7; D is perhaps TRBD1 or TRBD2 (5 bases each). The length of the CDR3 is 16 residues. Trimming pared 2 bases from V and 5 bases from J, leaving 19 bases between. From germline, CDR1 is MNHEY and CDR2 SVGAGI. CDR3 sequence: CASSYVGPPRIDEQYF. The CDR3 DNA sequence: TGTGCCAGCAGTTACGTGGGACCCCCGCGGATAGACGAGCAGTACTTC.

The table lists this clonotype with many counts. The chain joins TRBV11-2 to TRBJ2-1, with 11 positions matching TRBD2. V lost 4 bases, J lost 8 bases, and 7 bases stayed unmatched. The CDR3 loop spans 15 amino acids. Germline V gene data show CDR1 as SGHAT and CDR2 as FQNNGV. The CDR3 sequence is CASSWGLAEGDEQFF. The CDR3 DNA reads TGTGCCAGCAGCTGGGGACTAGCGGAGGGGGATGAGCAGTTCTTC. Using reference TRBV11-2 and TRBJ2-1 for the parts outside the CDR3, the full variable domain is EAGVAQSPRYKIIEKRQSVAFWCNPISGHATLYWYQQILGQGPKLLIQFQNNGVVDDSQLPKDRFSAERLKGVDSTLKIQPAKLEDSAVYLCASSWGLAEGDEQFFGPGTRLTVL.

This clonotype was found many times. The chain employs TRBV19 and TRBJ2-5; TRBD2 agrees at 7 bases. The germline CDR1 and CDR2 sequences are LNHDA and SQIVND (reference sequence). CDR3 length equals 14 residues. V shed 6 bases, J shed 2 bases, and the junction held 6 bases outside the gene matches. The CDR3 DNA sequence: TGTGCCAGTAGGGGGAGGGAGTGGCAAGAGACCCAGTACTTC. It translates to CASRGREWQETQYF.

The J gene is TRBJ2-1, the V gene TRBV18; 10 positions agree with TRBD2. The CDR3 totals 16 residues. From germline, CDR1 is KGHSH and CDR2 LQKENI. The ends lost 4 bases at V and 2 bases at J; junction bases unmatched: 5. The DNA of the CDR3 is TGTGCCAGCTCACAGTTTAGCGGGAGGCCCTACAATGAGCAGTTCTTC. The encoded protein is CASSQFSGRPYNEQFF.

This clonotype was seen only a few times. The J gene is TRBJ2-3, the V gene TRBV19, with 9 bases fitting TRBD2. J lost 4 bases, V lost 11 bases, and 10 bases had no gene match. The CDR3 totals 14 residues. Germline CDR1 is LNHDA and CDR2 is SQIVND (reference sequence). CDR3 amino acids: CAVGGGLAPDTQYF. The CDR3 DNA reads as TGTGCCGTCGGGGGGGGACTAGCACCAGATACGCAGTATTTT.

This clonotype was detected ten times or more. The J gene is TRBJ2-7, the V gene TRBV20-1; D remains ambiguous. The germline CDR1 and CDR2 sequences are DFQATT and SNEGSKA (reference sequence). V gave up 1 base and J gave up 2 bases, with 3 bases separating them. The CDR3 extends over 11 amino acids. CDR3 residues: CSARVTYEQYF. The CDR3 nucleotides read TGCAGTGCTAGAGTAACCTACGAGCAGTACTTC.

Many counts were recorded for this clonotype. The DNA is left out, because the CDR3 cannot be placed on it with certainty; the CDR3 is given as TCRdb lists it. The V gene is TRBV19, the J gene TRBJ2-1; the table gives TRBD1 as D, unverified against the DNA. Germline lookup yields CDR1 LNHDA and CDR2 SQIVND (reference sequence). The CDR3 sequence runs 17 residues, both termini included. CDR3 loop: CASSIGPVGQGSRPPFF.

Ten or more counts support this clonotype. The DNA for the CDR3 is TGTGCCAGCAGTCCGGGGGAGACTGTGGGCGAGCAGTACTTC. This gives the protein CASSPGETVGEQYF. This chain links TRBV12-3 or TRBV12-4 with TRBJ2-7; a possible D gene is TRBD2 (6 bases). This CDR3 contains 14 residues. V lost 5 bases, J lost 6 bases, and 17 bases lay in between.

This clonotype was recorded at least ten times. The rearrangement uses TRBV20-1 and TRBJ2-5; tentative D call: TRBD2 (5 bases). CDR1 is DFQATT, CDR2 SNEGSKA, per germline (reference sequence). There are 12 residues in the CDR3. Trimming took 3 bases from V and 1 from J, leaving 6 bases between them. For the CDR3, the DNA is TGCAGTGCTAGGGACTTCCAAGAGACCCAGTACTTC. Its protein is CSARDFQETQYF.

This clonotype showed up just a few times. This chain joins TRBV29-1 and TRBJ2-2; TRBD2 matches 8 bases. The CDR3 is made up of 14 amino acids. Germline CDR1 is SQVTM and CDR2 is ANQGSEA. Germline trimming cut 7 bases from V and 0 bases from J; bases unmatched to any gene: 4. CDR3 protein: CSAGGVANTGELFF. The CDR3 coding sequence is TGCAGCGCCGGGGGGGTCGCGAACACCGGGGAGCTGTTTTTT.

The rearrangement joins TRBV6-1 to TRBJ1-1; a possible D gene is TRBD1 (6 bases). This CDR3 spans 17 amino acids. Germline-derived CDR1 and CDR2 are MNHNS and SASEGT. V lost 3 bases, J lost 10 bases, and 27 bases lay in between. CDR3 sequence: CASSDYATTAQRGGAFF. The CDR3 DNA sequence: TGTGCCAGCAGTGATTACGCCACGACAGCGCAAAGGGGGGGAGCTTTCTTT.

A few counts support this clonotype. This chain links TRBV6-5 with TRBJ1-2; D perhaps matches TRBD1 (5 bases). Germline V gene data show CDR1 as MNHEY and CDR2 as SVGAGI. Trimming removed 2 bases at V and 8 bases at J, with 12 bases between. CDR3 length equals 13 residues. In nucleotides, the CDR3 is TGTGCCAGCAGTTACCAGGAAGGGGACGGCTACACCTTC. Protein product: CASSYQEGDGYTF.

This chain connects TRBV12-3 or TRBV12-4 to TRBJ1-6, with a possible D match to TRBD1 (5 bases). Trimming shortened V by 4 bases and J by 6 bases, and 13 bases separated the two germline ends. The CDR3 loop spans 15 amino acids. Written as DNA, the CDR3 is TGTGCCAGCAGTTACTCTCAGGGACTTAATTCACCCCTCCACTTT. Amino acids: CASSYSQGLNSPLHF.

This clonotype showed up just a few times. The chain combines TRBV18 with TRBJ1-5; D is possibly TRBD1 (5 bases). Germline CDR1 and CDR2: KGHSH and LQKENI. CDR3 length equals 14 residues. Trimming left V 6 bases short and J 4 bases short, with 13 bases between. For the CDR3, the DNA is TGTGCCAGCTCCGCCTCCGGGGGGAATCAGCCCCAGCATTTT. It specifies CASSASGGNQPQHF.

This clonotype was found many times. The V and J genes are TRBV19 and TRBJ2-2; D is perhaps TRBD2 (6 bases). This CDR3 spans 16 amino acids. The germline V and J ends were trimmed by 6 bases and 1 base, with 15 bases remaining between them. Germline V gene lookup returns CDR1 LNHDA and CDR2 SQIVND (reference sequence). CDR3 in amino acids: CASRKYSGLNTGELFF. The DNA of the CDR3 is TGTGCCAGTAGAAAATATAGCGGTTTGAACACCGGGGAGCTGTTTTTT.

This clonotype was seen repeatedly, ten times or more. The DNA of the CDR3 is TGTGCCAGCAGTTACGGGACAGGGGGTGAAAAACTGTTTTTT. The encoded protein is CASSYGTGGEKLFF. V usage is TRBV6-2 or TRBV6-3 and J usage is TRBJ1-4, with 11 nucleotides matching TRBD1. Trimming removed 2 bases from V and 7 bases from J; junction bases left unmatched: 0. The CDR3 consists of 14 residues. Germline CDR1 MNHEY, CDR2 SVGEGT.

This clonotype was observed at least ten times. The chain couples TRBV5-1 to TRBJ2-7; D is possibly TRBD2 (6 bases). Germline CDR1 and CDR2: SGHRS and YFSETQ. CDR3 length: 16 amino acids. Trimming stripped 4 bases from V and 0 bases from J, with 17 bases between. CDR3 loop: CASSPGYGGNSYEQYF. As DNA, the CDR3 is TGCGCCAGCAGCCCAGGCTACGGGGGAAACTCCTACGAGCAGTACTTC.

This clonotype showed up many times. J is TRBJ2-7 and V is TRBV6-1; a possible D gene is TRBD1 (6 bases). CDR3 length: 15 residues. CDR1 MNHNS and CDR2 SASEGT come from the germline V gene. V shed 8 bases and J shed 3 bases, with 20 bases lying between them. CDR3 loop: CASRYGTIGDYEQYF. CDR3 coding DNA: TGTGCCAGCCGCTATGGGACAATCGGAGACTACGAGCAGTACTTC.

This clonotype was recorded at least ten times. The rearrangement uses TRBV15 and TRBJ2-3; D call uncertain. There are 12 residues in the CDR3. The germline V and J ends were trimmed by 6 bases and 2 bases, with 6 bases remaining between them. Germline loops: CDR1 LNHNV, CDR2 YYDKDF (reference sequence). CDR3 sequence reads: CATRLPTDTQYF. The CDR3 bases are TGTGCCACCAGACTCCCCACAGATACGCAGTATTTT.

This clonotype was counted at least ten times. The gene calls are TRBV7-2 and TRBJ2-1; a weak D match, TRBD1 (6 bases). Trimming pared 5 bases from V and 6 bases from J, leaving 17 bases between. The CDR3 has 15 amino acids. The V gene's germline CDR1 is SGHTA and CDR2 FQGNSA. CDR3 amino acids: CASSGQGQAFNEQFF. The CDR3 region has the DNA TGTGCCAGCAGCGGCCAGGGGCAGGCCTTCAATGAGCAGTTCTTC.

Worth noting for this clonotype: Since a much larger clone is just one base distant, this may be a read error. A read error is likely, as this CDR3 ends without the conserved phenylalanine or tryptophan. The chain uses TRBV20-1 and TRBJ2-7; perhaps TRBD1 as D (6 bases). The CDR3 contains 14 residues. V lost 5 bases and J lost 4, with 18 bases in between. Germline V gene sequence: CDR1 DFQATT, CDR2 SNEGSKA (reference sequence). The DNA of the CDR3 is TGCAGTGCTGATCAGGGGCCGATGGGGTACGAGCAGTACCTC. Translated: CSADQGPMGYEQYL.

This clonotype was counted many times. The V call is TRBV12-3 or TRBV12-4, the J call TRBJ2-5, with no clear D. Trimming took off 5 bases at V and 0 bases at J, with 10 bases between the two ends. This CDR3 has 14 residues. CDR3 sequence: CASSPELYQETQYF. In DNA, the CDR3 is TGTGCCAGCAGTCCCGAATTGTACCAAGAGACCCAGTACTTC.

CDR3 DNA sequence: TGCAGTGCTAGTGGTAGGGATCTCTCTGGAAACACCATATATTTT. As protein: CSASGRDLSGNTIYF. The V call is TRBV20-1, the J call TRBJ1-3; D gene ambiguous. The V gene's germline CDR1 is DFQATT and CDR2 SNEGSKA (reference sequence). The CDR3 spans 15 residues. V was clipped by 3 bases and J by 0 bases, with 12 bases between them.

This clonotype was seen a handful of times. The rearrangement joins TRBV3-1 to TRBJ2-3; 12 positions agree with TRBD2. V was clipped by 5 bases and J by 6 bases; unmatched bases: 9. Germline V CDR1 and CDR2: LGHDT, YNNKEL (reference sequence). The CDR3 loop spans 16 amino acids. In DNA, the CDR3 is TGTGCCAGCAGCTCCCGAACTAGCGGGAGGAGTGATACGCAGTATTTT. Translation: CASSSRTSGRSDTQYF.

This clonotype appeared many times. The chain couples TRBV12-3 or TRBV12-4 to TRBJ1-1; D call uncertain. CDR3 length equals 13 residues. V lost 7 bases and J lost 2, with 11 bases in between. The CDR3 DNA follows: TGTGCCAGCACCTTAGACCCTAACACTGAAGCTTTCTTT. This codes for CASTLDPNTEAFF.

This clonotype was observed at least ten times. The rearrangement joins TRBV20-1 to TRBJ2-1, with 8 nucleotides matching TRBD2. Trimming at V came to 2 bases and at J to 4 bases, leaving 7 bases not matched to a gene. The CDR3 length is 15 residues. Germline V lookup: CDR1 DFQATT, CDR2 SNEGSKA (reference sequence). In DNA form, the CDR3 reads TGCAGTGCTAGAAGGGCGGGAGGTTCGTACAATGAGCAGTTCTTC. Translated, it gives CSARRAGGSYNEQFF.